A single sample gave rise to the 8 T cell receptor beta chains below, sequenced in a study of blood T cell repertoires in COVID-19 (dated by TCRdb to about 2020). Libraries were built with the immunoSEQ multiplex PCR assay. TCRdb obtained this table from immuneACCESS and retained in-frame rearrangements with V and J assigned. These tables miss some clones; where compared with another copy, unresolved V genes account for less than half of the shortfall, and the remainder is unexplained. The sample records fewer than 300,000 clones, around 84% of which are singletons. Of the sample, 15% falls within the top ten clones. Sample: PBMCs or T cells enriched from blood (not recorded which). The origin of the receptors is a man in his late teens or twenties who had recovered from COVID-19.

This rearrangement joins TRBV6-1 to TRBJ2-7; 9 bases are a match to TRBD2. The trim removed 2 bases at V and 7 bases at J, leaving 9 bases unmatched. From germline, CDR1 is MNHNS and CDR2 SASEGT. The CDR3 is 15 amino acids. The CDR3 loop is CASSESPSGMGEQYF. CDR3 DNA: TGTGCCAGCAGTGAATCCCCTAGCGGGATGGGAGAGCAGTACTTC.

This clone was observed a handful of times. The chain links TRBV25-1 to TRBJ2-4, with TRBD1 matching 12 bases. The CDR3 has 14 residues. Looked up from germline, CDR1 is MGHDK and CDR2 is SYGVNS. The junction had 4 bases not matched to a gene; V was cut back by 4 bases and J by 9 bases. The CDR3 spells CASSAGTGGGIQYF. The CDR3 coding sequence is TGTGCCAGCAGTGCCGGGACAGGGGGCGGCATTCAGTACTTC.

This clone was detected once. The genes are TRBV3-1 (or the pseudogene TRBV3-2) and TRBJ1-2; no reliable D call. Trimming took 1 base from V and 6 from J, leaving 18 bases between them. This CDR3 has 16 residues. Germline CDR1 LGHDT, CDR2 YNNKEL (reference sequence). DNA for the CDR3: TGTGCCAGCAGCCAAGGTCATAGCGCCGGTTTGCATGGCTACACCTTC. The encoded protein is CASSQGHSAGLHGYTF.

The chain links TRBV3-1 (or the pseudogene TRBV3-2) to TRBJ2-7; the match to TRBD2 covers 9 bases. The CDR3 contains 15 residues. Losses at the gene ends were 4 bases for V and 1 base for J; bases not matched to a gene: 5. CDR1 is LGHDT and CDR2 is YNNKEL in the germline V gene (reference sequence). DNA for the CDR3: TGTGCCAGCAGCCGCGGGACTAGCAAATCCTACGAGCAGTACTTC. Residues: CASSRGTSKSYEQYF.

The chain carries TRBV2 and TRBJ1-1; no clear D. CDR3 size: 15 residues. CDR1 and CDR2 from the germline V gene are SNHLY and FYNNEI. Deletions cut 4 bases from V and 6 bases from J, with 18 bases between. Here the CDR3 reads CASSVLGISVAEAFF. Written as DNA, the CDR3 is TGTGCCAGCAGTGTACTAGGGATCAGCGTCGCTGAAGCTTTCTTT. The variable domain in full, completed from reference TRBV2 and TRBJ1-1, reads EPEVTQTPSHQVTQMGQEVILRCVPISNHLYFYWYRQILGQKVEFLVSFYNNEISEKSEIFDDQFSVERPDGSNFTLKIRSTKLEDSAMYFCASSVLGISVAEAFFGQGTRLTVV.

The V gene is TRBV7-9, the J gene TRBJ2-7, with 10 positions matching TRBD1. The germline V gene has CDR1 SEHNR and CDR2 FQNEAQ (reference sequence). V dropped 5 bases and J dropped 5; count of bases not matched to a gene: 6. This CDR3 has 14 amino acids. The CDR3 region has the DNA TGTGCCAGCAGCCGAGGACAGGGGGATCACGAGCAGTACTTC. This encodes CASSRGQGDHEQYF.

In nucleotides, the CDR3 is TGTGCCAGCAGTCCATGGGACTCCACAGATACGCAGTATTTT. As protein: CASSPWDSTDTQYF. This rearrangement joins TRBV28 to TRBJ2-3, with D perhaps matching TRBD2 (6 bases). The V end lost 5 bases, the J end lost 2 bases, and 11 bases lay between the germline ends. The CDR3 contains 14 residues. CDR1 and CDR2 from the germline V gene are MDHEN and SYDVKM.

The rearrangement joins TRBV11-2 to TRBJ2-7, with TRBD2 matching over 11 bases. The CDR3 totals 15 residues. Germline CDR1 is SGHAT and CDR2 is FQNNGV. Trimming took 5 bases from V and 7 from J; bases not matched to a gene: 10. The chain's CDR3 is CASSPWLAGGREQYF. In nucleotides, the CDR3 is TGTGCCAGCAGCCCTTGGCTAGCGGGAGGACGGGAGCAGTACTTC. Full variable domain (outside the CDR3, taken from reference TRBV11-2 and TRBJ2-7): EAGVAQSPRYKIIEKRQSVAFWCNPISGHATLYWYQQILGQGPKLLIQFQNNGVVDDSQLPKDRFSAERLKGVDSTLKIQPAKLEDSAVYLCASSPWLAGGREQYFGPGTRLTVT.